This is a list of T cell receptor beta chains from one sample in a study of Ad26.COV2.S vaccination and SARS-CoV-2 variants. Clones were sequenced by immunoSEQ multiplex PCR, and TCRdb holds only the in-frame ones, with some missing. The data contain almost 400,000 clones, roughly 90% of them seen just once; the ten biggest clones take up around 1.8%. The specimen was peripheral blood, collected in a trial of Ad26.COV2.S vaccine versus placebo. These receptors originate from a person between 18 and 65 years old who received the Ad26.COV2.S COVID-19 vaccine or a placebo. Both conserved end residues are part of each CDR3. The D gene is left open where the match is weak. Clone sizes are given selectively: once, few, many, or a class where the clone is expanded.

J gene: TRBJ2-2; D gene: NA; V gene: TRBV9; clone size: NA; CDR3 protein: CASSLTRGDTGELFF; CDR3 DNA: TGTGCCAGCAGCCTTACCAGGGGGGACACCGGGGAGCTGTTTTTT
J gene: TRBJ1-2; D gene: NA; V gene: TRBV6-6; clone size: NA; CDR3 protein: CASRWDGINYGYTF; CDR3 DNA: TGTGCCAGCAGGTGGGACGGAATTAACTATGGCTACACCTTC
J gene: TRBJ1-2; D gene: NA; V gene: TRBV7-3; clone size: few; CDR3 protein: CASSTGHLDVTF; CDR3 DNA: TGTGCCAGCAGCACGGGACACTTGGATGTGACCTTC
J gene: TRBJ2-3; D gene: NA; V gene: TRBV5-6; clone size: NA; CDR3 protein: CASSLNSPQYF; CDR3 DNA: TGTGCCAGCAGCTTGAACAGTCCCCAGTATTTT
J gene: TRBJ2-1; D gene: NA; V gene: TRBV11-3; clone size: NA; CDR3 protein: CASSLVASQTDEQFF; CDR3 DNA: TGTGCCAGCAGCTTAGTGGCCAGCCAGACGGATGAGCAGTTCTTC
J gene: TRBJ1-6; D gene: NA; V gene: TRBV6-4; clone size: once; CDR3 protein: CASSESRRSPLHF; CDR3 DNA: TGTGCCAGCAGTGAGAGCCGGCGGTCACCCCTCCACTTT
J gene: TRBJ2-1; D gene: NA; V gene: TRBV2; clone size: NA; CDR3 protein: CASSFPARQFF; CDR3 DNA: TGTGCCAGCAGCTTTCCGGCCAGGCAGTTCTTC
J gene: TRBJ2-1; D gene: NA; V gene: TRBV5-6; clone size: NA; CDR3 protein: CASSSPGRGNEQFF; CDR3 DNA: TGTGCCAGCAGCTCTCCGGGACGGGGAAATGAGCAGTTCTTC
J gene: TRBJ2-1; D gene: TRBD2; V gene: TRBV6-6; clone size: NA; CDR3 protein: CASRKIAGDGEQFF; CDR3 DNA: TGTGCCAGCAGAAAAATAGCGGGAGATGGTGAGCAGTTCTTC
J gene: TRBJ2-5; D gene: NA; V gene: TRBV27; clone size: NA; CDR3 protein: CASSSLAGPQETQYF; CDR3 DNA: TGTGCCAGCAGTTCCCTAGCAGGGCCTCAAGAGACCCAGTACTTC
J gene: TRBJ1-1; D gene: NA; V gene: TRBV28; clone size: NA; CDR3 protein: CASSSYGVGTEAFF; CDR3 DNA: TGTGCCAGCAGTTCCTACGGGGTGGGCACTGAAGCTTTCTTT
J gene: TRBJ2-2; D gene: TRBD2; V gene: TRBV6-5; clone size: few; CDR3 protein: CASSMREVPTGELFF; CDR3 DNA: TGTGCCAGCAGTATGCGGGAGGTACCCACCGGGGAGCTGTTTTTT